This TCR beta chain was captured by sequencing in a study of blood T cell repertoires in COVID-19. The overall study: Some COVID-19 samples were acute and others convalescent; all came from the United States, Italy and Spain.

In the source study's methods: Amplification with reference gene primers provided the estimates of nucleated cell counts. Here immunoSEQ multiplex PCR was the method, and the copy in TCRdb shows in-frame clones only, minus some. From that table come the V and J calls and clone size; the DNA was used to work out D and trimming. The sample includes roughly 77,000 clones, roughly 78% of them seen just once. This CDR3 is built from 14 residues. Per germline, CDR1 LGHNA and CDR2 YSLEER. The J segment lost 9 bases and the V segment lost 4 bases, leaving 3 bases of the junction unmatched. V and J are TRBV4-3 and TRBJ1-6; 10 nucleotides align to TRBD1. Sequenced: peripheral blood. This clonotype originated in a woman between 70 and 85 years old with acute or convalescent COVID-19. CDR3 nucleotide sequence: TGCGCCAGCAGCCCAGGGACAGGGGCTTCACCCCTCCACTTT. It codes for CASSPGTGASPLHF.